The 27 T cell receptor beta chains given below trace back to one sample, sequenced in a study of blood T cells in healthy people across ages. A second PCR, run for about 7 to 11 cycles, used a sample-barcoded 5' primer plus a J-beta primer mix. TCRdb ran MiXCR on the 5' RACE reads and lists one entry per CDR3 protein. This sample has roughly 2 million distinct CDR3 sequences, with roughly 50% found just once. The sequencing sample was made of blood. The receptor source for this set is a woman aged 35 to 49 in good health.

This chain joins TRBV3-1 and TRBJ2-5; D is ambiguous. Germline values: CDR1 LGHDT, CDR2 YNNKEL (reference sequence). The length of the CDR3 is 15 residues. Trimming left V 0 bases short and J 5 bases short, with 13 bases between. The CDR3 DNA reads TGTGCCAGCAGCCAAGAAGGCAGTTCGGAGGAGACCCAGTACTTC. Translation gives CASSQEGSSEETQYF.

V is TRBV2 and J is TRBJ1-2, with 9 bases matching TRBD1. The trim removed 2 bases at V and 8 bases at J, leaving 9 bases unmatched. The CDR3 is made up of 15 amino acids. CDR1 is SNHLY, CDR2 FYNNEI, per germline. CDR3 nucleotide sequence: TGTGCCAGCAGTGAAATCACAGGGGGCTTGGGAGGCTACACCTTC. This encodes CASSEITGGLGGYTF.

The count of this clonotype is one. The chain is built from TRBV20-1 and TRBJ1-2; the D gene is possibly TRBD1 (5 bases). From germline, CDR1 is DFQATT and CDR2 SNEGSKA (reference sequence). The CDR3 loop spans 13 amino acids. Trimming pared 8 bases from V and 4 bases from J, leaving 17 bases between. As DNA, the CDR3 is TGCAGTACTACGAAAGGGGAGAGCTATGGCTACACCTTC. It is translated as CSTTKGESYGYTF.

The V and J genes are TRBV6-2 or TRBV6-3 and TRBJ2-1; tentatively, D is TRBD2 (5 bases). Deletions cut 0 bases from V and 15 bases from J, with 12 bases between. Germline V gives CDR1 MNHEY, CDR2 SVGEGT. This CDR3 contains 12 residues. CDR3 coding DNA: TGTGCCAGCAGTTACTCGGCTAGCCCGCTGTTCTTC. Protein product: CASSYSASPLFF.

This clonotype has more than one count but fewer than ten. V is TRBV4-1 and J is TRBJ2-4; D uncertain. V gave up 3 bases and J gave up 1 base, with 13 bases separating them. Germline V gene lookup returns CDR1 MGHRA and CDR2 YSYEKL. The CDR3 has 16 residues. CDR3: CASSQLLGGAKNIQYF. CDR3 coding DNA: TGCGCCAGCAGCCAGCTTCTCGGCGGCGCCAAAAACATTCAGTACTTC.

This clonotype was counted a few times. J is TRBJ2-5 and V is TRBV11-2; D remains unclear. Between the trimmed V and J ends, which lost 1 base and 4 bases, there was a span of 10 bases. Germline V gene lookup returns CDR1 SGHAT and CDR2 FQNNGV. CDR3 length: 14 residues. CDR3 DNA sequence: TGTGCCAGCAGCTTAGCGGTCCTCACAGAGACCCAGTACTTC. Translated: CASSLAVLTETQYF.

For this clonotype: A read error may account for a junction end that differs from germline. The rearrangement joins TRBV7-3 to TRBJ1-2; 7 positions agree with TRBD1. Germline values: CDR1 SGHTA, CDR2 FQGTGA. This CDR3 has 17 residues. The CDR3 protein is CASSYGPGQGVNYDYTF. The DNA of the CDR3 is TGTGCCAGCAGCTATGGACCGGGGCAGGGGGTCAACTATGACTACACCTTC.

V usage is TRBV28 and J usage is TRBJ1-2; D possibly corresponds to TRBD1 (5 bases). Germline CDR1 is MDHEN and CDR2 is SYDVKM. The CDR3 has 16 residues. With 4 bases removed from V and 0 bases from J, the gap between germline ends came to 15 bases. CDR3 nucleotide sequence: TGTGCCAGCAGTTCCGACCGACAGAGCCCTAACTATGGCTACACCTTC. Amino acid sequence: CASSSDRQSPNYGYTF.

The chain is built from TRBV11-2 and TRBJ2-5; the D gene could be TRBD1 or TRBD2 (5 bases each). Germline assignment: CDR1 SGHAT and CDR2 FQNNGV. V gave up 8 bases and J gave up 4 bases, with 17 bases separating them. This CDR3 contains 14 residues. The CDR3 region has the DNA TGTGCCAGCCTCCTGAGGGGTAGCTTAGAGACCCAGTACTTC. Its translation is CASLLRGSLETQYF.

The V and J genes are TRBV7-2 and TRBJ2-2, with 7 nucleotides matching TRBD2. Trimming removed 8 bases from V and 0 bases from J; junction bases left unmatched: 6. Germline CDR1 is SGHTA and CDR2 is FQGNSA. The CDR3 length is 15 residues. CDR3 sequence (DNA): TGTGCCAGCCCTACGGGGGGTTCGAACACCGGGGAGCTGTTTTTT. It encodes CASPTGGSNTGELFF.

V and J are TRBV18 and TRBJ1-2, with D uncertain. This CDR3 region has 16 residues. The germline V gene has CDR1 KGHSH and CDR2 LQKENI. With 2 bases removed from V and 4 bases from J, the gap between germline ends came to 17 bases. This CDR3 is CASSPGAGPVFYGYTF. The CDR3 bases are TGTGCCAGCTCACCAGGAGCAGGCCCAGTCTTCTATGGCTACACCTTC.

The V call is TRBV11-2, the J call TRBJ1-2; D might be TRBD1 (5 bases). This CDR3 is 13 amino acids long. CDR1 is SGHAT and CDR2 is FQNNGV in the germline V gene. Deletions cut 5 bases from V and 8 bases from J, with 15 bases between. CDR3 DNA: TGTGCCAGCAGCCTCCGGGACGGGATCGGCTACACCTTC. It encodes CASSLRDGIGYTF.

V gene TRBV28 combines with J gene TRBJ2-2; no firm D call. The germline CDR1 and CDR2 sequences are MDHEN and SYDVKM. The CDR3 has 13 amino acids. Trimming stripped 4 bases from V and 4 bases from J, with 7 bases between. Here the CDR3 reads CASSSQTTGELFF. CDR3 DNA sequence: TGTGCCAGCAGTTCCCAGACCACCGGGGAGCTGTTTTTT.

This clonotype was detected only a few times. J is TRBJ2-3 and V is TRBV2; D might be TRBD1 or TRBD2, each matching 6 bases. The CDR3 contains 14 residues. The germline CDR1 and CDR2 sequences are SNHLY and FYNNEI. V was trimmed by 7 bases and J by 2 bases, leaving 13 bases between them. CDR3 nucleotides: TGTGCCAGCAAGGGGGGCCCCTACACAGATACGCAGTATTTT. Translation: CASKGGPYTDTQYF.

This clonotype was found once. An end of the junction differs from the germline gene, which may be a read error. The rearrangement links TRBV7-7 to TRBJ1-5; tentatively, D is TRBD1 (5 bases). This CDR3 spans 13 amino acids. CDR1 is SSHAT, CDR2 FNYEAQ, per germline (reference sequence). CDR3 region: CASSHRIGEPQHF. CDR3 DNA sequence: TGTGCTAGCAGCCACAGGATAGGGGAGCCCCAGCATTTT.

This clonotype was counted a few times. This chain connects TRBV11-3 to TRBJ2-7; either TRBD1 or TRBD2 may supply D (5 bases each). Gene TRBJ2-5 matches the end of the DNA better, so the J call may be wrong. The CDR3 is 15 amino acids. The germline V gene has CDR1 SGHNT and CDR2 YENEEA. CDR3 in amino acids: CASSIRPGPLETQYF. The DNA of the CDR3 is TGTGCCAGCAGCATCCGCCCGGGACCCTTGGAGACCCAGTACTTC.

This clonotype has at least ten counts. The V gene is TRBV27, the J gene TRBJ2-1; 8 bases agree with TRBD2. CDR1 is MNHEY, CDR2 SMNVEV, per germline (reference sequence). This CDR3 is built from 13 residues. With V trimmed by 5 bases and J by 9 bases, 6 bases remained unmatched. CDR3 region: CASSATSAGEQFF. CDR3 sequence (DNA): TGTGCCAGCAGTGCGACTAGCGCCGGTGAGCAGTTCTTC.

The chain recombines TRBV24-1 with TRBJ1-5, with D uncertain. With 6 bases removed from V and 0 bases from J, the gap between germline ends came to 11 bases. The germline V gene has CDR1 KGHDR and CDR2 SFDVKD. The CDR3 length is 15 residues. The CDR3 region is CATSPGGHSNQPQHF. The CDR3 coding sequence is TGTGCCACCAGTCCCGGCGGTCATAGCAATCAGCCCCAGCATTTT.

The CDR3 DNA reads as TGTGCCAGCAGTTTACTAGAAACAAAAGAGACCCAGTTCTTC. Translating gives CASSLLETKETQFF. This sequence joins TRBV12-3 or TRBV12-4 and TRBJ2-5; D unclear. The closer fit of TRBJ2-1 to the DNA end suggests the J call may be wrong. The CDR3 is made up of 14 amino acids.

The chain combines TRBV12-3 or TRBV12-4 with TRBJ2-6; D gene unclear. V gave up 7 bases and J gave up 0 bases, with 10 bases separating them. The CDR3 is made up of 15 amino acids. CDR3 loop: CASNDGHSGANVLTF. The CDR3 region has the DNA TGTGCCAGCAACGACGGGCACTCTGGGGCCAACGTCCTGACTTTC.

The table lists this clonotype with a count of one. This chain connects TRBV5-1 to TRBJ2-1; D uncertain. The CDR3 totals 15 residues. The germline V and J ends were trimmed by 1 base and 7 bases, with 15 bases remaining between them. Germline V gene sequence: CDR1 SGHRS, CDR2 YFSETQ. This chain's CDR3 is CASSLPPPVSNEQFF. CDR3 in DNA: TGCGCCAGCAGCTTGCCCCCACCAGTTAGTAATGAGCAGTTCTTC.

The V gene is TRBV4-2, the J gene TRBJ2-5; tentatively, D is TRBD2 (5 bases). Germline V gene lookup returns CDR1 LGHNA and CDR2 YNFKEQ. The CDR3 sequence is 15 residues long. The germline V and J ends were trimmed by 4 bases and 11 bases, with 23 bases remaining between them. The CDR3 DNA follows: TGTGCCAGCAGCCCCACCCGGGGAAGAGGGAATGAGCAGTACTTC. Amino acid sequence: CASSPTRGRGNEQYF.

The CDR3 protein is CASSISRSSYNSPLHF. The CDR3 bases are TGTGCCAGTAGTATTAGTAGGAGCTCCTATAATTCACCCCTCCACTTT. The V and J genes are TRBV19 and TRBJ1-6, with D uncertain. The CDR3 length is 16 residues. Germline CDR1 LNHDA, CDR2 SQIVND (reference sequence). V was shortened by 3 bases and J by 0 bases, with 9 bases between the two germline ends.

The V gene is TRBV5-1, the J gene TRBJ2-3; a weak D match, TRBD1 (6 bases). The germline V and J ends were trimmed by 0 bases and 6 bases, with 17 bases remaining between them. Per the germline V gene, CDR1 is SGHRS and CDR2 is YFSETQ. There are 16 residues in the CDR3. This chain's CDR3 is CASSLAPLQGRDTQYF. The CDR3 nucleotides read TGCGCCAGCAGCTTGGCCCCTCTACAGGGTAGGGATACGCAGTATTTT.

On this clonotype: A clone one base away is much larger, so this may be a read error. The chain employs TRBV20-1 and TRBJ2-1; D gene uncertain. CDR1 and CDR2 from the germline V gene are DFQATT and SNEGSKA (reference sequence). The CDR3 totals 11 residues. V lost 2 bases, J lost 3 bases, and 2 bases lay in between. CDR3 in DNA: TGCAGTGCTAGAAACTACAATGAGCAGTTCTTC. Its protein product is CSARNYNEQFF.

The rearrangement joins TRBV2 to TRBJ1-5, with 9 bases identical to TRBD1. The germline V gene encodes CDR1 SNHLY and CDR2 FYNNEI. J gave up 4 bases and V 8 bases, and 9 bases lay outside the gene matches. This CDR3 contains 15 residues. The DNA for the CDR3 is TGTGCCAGCGGTCCTGGGGACAGGGATAATCAGCCCCAGCATTTT. Its protein is CASGPGDRDNQPQHF.

V and J are TRBV28 and TRBJ2-1; the match to TRBD1 covers 11 bases. The length of the CDR3 is 13 residues. Trimming removed 3 bases from V and 14 bases from J; junction bases left unmatched: 6. Germline CDR1 reads MDHEN; CDR2 reads SYDVKM. CDR3 amino acids: CASSLSGDRGKFF. CDR3 in DNA: TGTGCCAGCAGTTTGAGTGGGGACAGGGGGAAGTTCTTC.